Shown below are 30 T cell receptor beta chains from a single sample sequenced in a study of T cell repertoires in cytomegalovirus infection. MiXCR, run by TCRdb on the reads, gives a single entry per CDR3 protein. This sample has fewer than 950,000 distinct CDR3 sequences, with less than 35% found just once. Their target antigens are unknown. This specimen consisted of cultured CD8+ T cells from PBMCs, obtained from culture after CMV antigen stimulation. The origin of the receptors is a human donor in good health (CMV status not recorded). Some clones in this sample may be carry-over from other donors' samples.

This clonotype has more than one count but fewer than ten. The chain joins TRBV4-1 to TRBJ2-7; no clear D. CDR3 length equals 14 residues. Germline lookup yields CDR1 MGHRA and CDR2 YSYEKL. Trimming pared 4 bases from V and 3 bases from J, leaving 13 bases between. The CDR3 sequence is CASSPVGDLYEQYF. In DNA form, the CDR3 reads TGCGCCAGCAGCCCCGTTGGGGATCTCTACGAGCAGTACTTC.

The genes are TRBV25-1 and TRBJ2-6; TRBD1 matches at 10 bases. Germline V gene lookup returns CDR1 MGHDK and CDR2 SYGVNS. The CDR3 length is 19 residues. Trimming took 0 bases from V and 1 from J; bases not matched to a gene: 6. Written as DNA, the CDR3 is TGTGCCAGCAGTGAATATTTGAGACAGGGGGCGTCTGGGGCCAACGTCCTGACTTTC. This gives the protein CASSEYLRQGASGANVLTF.

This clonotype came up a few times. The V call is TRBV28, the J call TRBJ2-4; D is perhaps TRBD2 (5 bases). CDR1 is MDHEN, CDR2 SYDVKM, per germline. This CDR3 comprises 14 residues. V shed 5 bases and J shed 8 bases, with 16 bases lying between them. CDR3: CASSPRGPGDIQYF. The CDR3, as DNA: TGTGCCAGCAGTCCCCGAGGGCCCGGGGACATTCAGTACTTC.

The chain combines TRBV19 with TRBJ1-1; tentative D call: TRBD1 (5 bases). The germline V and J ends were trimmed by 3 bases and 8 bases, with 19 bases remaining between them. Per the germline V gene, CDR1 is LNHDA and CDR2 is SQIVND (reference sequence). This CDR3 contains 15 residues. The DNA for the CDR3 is TGTGCCAGTAGTATGGGCGTCGGGACCACAAACGAAGCTTTCTTT. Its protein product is CASSMGVGTTNEAFF.

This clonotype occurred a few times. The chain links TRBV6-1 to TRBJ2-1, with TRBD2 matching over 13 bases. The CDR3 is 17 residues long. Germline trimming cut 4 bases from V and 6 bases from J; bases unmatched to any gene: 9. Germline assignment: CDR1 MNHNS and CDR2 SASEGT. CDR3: CASSGQLAGGPGNEQFF. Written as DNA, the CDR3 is TGTGCCAGCAGTGGCCAACTAGCGGGGGGGCCCGGCAATGAGCAGTTCTTC.

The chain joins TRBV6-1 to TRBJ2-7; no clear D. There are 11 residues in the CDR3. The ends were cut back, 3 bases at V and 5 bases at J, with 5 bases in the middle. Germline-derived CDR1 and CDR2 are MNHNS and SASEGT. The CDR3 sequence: CASSDYHEQYF. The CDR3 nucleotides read TGTGCCAGCAGTGATTACCACGAGCAGTACTTC.

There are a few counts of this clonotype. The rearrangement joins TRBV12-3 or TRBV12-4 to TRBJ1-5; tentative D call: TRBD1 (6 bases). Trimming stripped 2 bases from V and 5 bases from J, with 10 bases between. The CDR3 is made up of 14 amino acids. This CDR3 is CASSLNRADQPQHF. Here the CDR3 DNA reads TGTGCCAGCAGTTTAAACAGGGCGGATCAGCCCCAGCATTTT.

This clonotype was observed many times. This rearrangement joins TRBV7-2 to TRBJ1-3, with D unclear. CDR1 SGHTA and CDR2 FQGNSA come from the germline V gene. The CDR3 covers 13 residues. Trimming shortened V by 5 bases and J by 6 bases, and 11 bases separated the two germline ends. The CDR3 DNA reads TGTGCCAGCAGCGCAGTTCTTGCAAACACCATATATTTT. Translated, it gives CASSAVLANTIYF.

CDR3 amino acids: CASSQATGLAGTDTQYF. DNA for the CDR3: TGTGCCAGCAGCCAAGCCACGGGACTAGCGGGGACAGATACGCAGTATTTT. The rearrangement links TRBV14 to TRBJ2-3, with 13 bases matching TRBD2. This CDR3 contains 17 residues. Germline assignment: CDR1 SGHDN and CDR2 FVKESK. The V segment lost 1 base and the J segment 3 bases; nucleotides outside the gene matches: 4. The complete variable domain, with remaining parts taken from reference TRBV14 and TRBJ2-3, reads EAGVTQFPSHSVIEKGQTVTLRCDPISGHDNLYWYRRVMGKEIKFLLHFVKESKQDESGMPNNRFLAERTGGTYSTLKVQPAELEDSGVYFCASSQATGLAGTDTQYFGPGTRLTVL.

DNA of the CDR3: TGTGCCAGTACCACTTCCACAGGGATAAGCTCCTATAATTCACCCCTCCACTTT. It yields the protein CASTTSTGISSYNSPLHF. This chain uses TRBV19 with TRBJ1-6; D perhaps matches TRBD1 (6 bases). CDR1 is LNHDA, CDR2 SQIVND, per germline (reference sequence). The CDR3 is 18 residues long. V was cut by 7 bases and J by 0 bases, with 19 bases left in between.

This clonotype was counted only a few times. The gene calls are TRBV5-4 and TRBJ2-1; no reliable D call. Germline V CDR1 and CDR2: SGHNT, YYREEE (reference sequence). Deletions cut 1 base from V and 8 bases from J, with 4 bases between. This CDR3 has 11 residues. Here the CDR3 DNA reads TGTGCCAGCAGCTTGATCCATGAGCAGTTCTTC. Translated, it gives CASSLIHEQFF.

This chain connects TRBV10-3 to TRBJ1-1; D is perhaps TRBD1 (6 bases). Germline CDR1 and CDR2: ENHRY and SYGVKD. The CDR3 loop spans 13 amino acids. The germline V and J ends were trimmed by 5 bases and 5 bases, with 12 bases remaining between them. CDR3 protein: CAISSNRETEAFF. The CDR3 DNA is TGTGCCATCAGTTCAAACAGGGAAACTGAAGCTTTCTTT.

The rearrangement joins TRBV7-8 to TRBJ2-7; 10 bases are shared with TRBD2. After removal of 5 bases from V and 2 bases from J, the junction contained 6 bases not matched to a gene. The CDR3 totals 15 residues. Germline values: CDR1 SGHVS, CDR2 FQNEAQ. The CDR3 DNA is TGTGCCAGCAGCCCTGTACTAGCGGGGACCTACGAGCAGTACTTC. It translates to CASSPVLAGTYEQYF.

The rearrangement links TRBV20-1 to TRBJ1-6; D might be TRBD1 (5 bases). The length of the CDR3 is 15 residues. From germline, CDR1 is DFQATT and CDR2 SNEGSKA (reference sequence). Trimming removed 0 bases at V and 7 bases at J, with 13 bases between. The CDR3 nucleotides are TGCAGTGCTAGAGATTTTACAGGTGGGAATTCACCCCTCCACTTT. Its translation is CSARDFTGGNSPLHF.

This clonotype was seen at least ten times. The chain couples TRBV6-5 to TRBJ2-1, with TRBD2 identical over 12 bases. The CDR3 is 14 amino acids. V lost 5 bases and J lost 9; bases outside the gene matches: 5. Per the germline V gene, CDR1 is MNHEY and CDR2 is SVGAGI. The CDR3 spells CASSNLAGGGEQFF. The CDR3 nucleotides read TGTGCCAGCAGTAACCTAGCGGGGGGGGGTGAGCAGTTCTTC.

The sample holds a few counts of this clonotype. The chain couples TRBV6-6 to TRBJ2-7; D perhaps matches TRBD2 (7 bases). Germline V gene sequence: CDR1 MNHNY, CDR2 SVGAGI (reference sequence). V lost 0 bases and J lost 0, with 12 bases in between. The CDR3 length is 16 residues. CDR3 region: CASSYSGGVSSYEQYV. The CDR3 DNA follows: TGTGCCAGCAGTTACTCAGGGGGGGTGAGCTCCTACGAGCAGTACGTC.

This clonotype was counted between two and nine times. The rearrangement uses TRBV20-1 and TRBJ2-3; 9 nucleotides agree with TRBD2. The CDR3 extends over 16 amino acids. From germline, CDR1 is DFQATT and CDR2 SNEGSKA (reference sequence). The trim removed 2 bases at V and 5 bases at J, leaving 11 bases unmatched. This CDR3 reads CSARLGATLAGDTQYF. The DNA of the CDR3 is TGCAGTGCTAGACTGGGGGCTACACTAGCGGGAGATACGCAGTATTTT.

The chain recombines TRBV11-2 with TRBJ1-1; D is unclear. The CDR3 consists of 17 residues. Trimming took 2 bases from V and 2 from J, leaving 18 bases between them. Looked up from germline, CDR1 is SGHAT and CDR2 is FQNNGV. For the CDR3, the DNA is TGTGCCAGCAGCTTATGGGAGCCCGAACGTTCTAACACTGAAGCTTTCTTT. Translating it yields CASSLWEPERSNTEAFF.

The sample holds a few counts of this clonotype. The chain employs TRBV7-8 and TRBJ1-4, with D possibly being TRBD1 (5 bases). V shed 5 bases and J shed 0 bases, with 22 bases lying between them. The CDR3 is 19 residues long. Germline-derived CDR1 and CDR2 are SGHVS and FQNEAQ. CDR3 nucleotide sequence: TGTGCCAGCAGCGTTCGTGGGGGGGGGGAAAGGGCAACTAATGAAAAACTGTTTTTT. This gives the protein CASSVRGGGERATNEKLFF.

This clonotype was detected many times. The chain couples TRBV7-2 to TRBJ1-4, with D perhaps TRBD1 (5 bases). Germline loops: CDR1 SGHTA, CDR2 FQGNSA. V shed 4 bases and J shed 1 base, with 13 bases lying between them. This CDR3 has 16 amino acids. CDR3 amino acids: CASSSEGSGTNEKLFF. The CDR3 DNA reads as TGTGCCAGCAGCTCTGAGGGGTCAGGAACTAATGAAAAACTGTTTTTT.

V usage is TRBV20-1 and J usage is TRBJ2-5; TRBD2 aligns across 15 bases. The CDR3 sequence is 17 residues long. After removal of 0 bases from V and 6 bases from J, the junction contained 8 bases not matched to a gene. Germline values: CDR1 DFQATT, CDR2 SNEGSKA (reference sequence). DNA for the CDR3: TGCAGTGCTAGAGATACAGGACTAGCGGGGGGGCGGAAGACCCAGTACTTC. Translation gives CSARDTGLAGGRKTQYF.

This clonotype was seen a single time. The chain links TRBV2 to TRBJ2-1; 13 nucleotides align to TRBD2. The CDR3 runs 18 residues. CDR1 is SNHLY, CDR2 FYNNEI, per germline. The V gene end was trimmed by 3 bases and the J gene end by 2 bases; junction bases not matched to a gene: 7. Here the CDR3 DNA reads TGTGCCAGCAGTGATTTGGGACTAGCGGGGACCACCTACAATGAGCAGTTCTTC. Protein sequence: CASSDLGLAGTTYNEQFF.

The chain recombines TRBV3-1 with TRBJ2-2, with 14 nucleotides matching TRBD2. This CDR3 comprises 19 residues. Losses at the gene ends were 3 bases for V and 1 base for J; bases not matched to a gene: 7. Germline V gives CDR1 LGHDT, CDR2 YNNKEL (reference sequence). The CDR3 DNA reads TGTGCCAGCAGCCATACGGGACTAGCGGGGGTAAAGAACACCGGGGAGCTGTTTTTT. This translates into CASSHTGLAGVKNTGELFF.

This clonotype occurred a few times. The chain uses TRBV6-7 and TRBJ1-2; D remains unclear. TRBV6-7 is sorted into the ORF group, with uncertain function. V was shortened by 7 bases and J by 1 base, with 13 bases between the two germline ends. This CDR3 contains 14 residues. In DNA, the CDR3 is TGTGCCAGCACCCCCCCGGGCGGTAACTATGGCTACACCTTC. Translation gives CASTPPGGNYGYTF.

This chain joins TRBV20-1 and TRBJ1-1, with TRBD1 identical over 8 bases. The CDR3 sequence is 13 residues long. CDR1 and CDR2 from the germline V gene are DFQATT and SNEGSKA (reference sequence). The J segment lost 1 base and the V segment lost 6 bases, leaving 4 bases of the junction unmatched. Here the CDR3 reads CSAWTGTNTEAFF. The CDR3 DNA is TGCAGTGCGTGGACAGGGACGAACACTGAAGCTTTCTTT.

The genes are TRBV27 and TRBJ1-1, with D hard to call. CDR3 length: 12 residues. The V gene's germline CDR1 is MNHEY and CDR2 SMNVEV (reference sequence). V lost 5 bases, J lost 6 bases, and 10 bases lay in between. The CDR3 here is CASSKYGAEAFF. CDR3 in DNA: TGTGCCAGCAGTAAATACGGCGCTGAAGCTTTCTTT.

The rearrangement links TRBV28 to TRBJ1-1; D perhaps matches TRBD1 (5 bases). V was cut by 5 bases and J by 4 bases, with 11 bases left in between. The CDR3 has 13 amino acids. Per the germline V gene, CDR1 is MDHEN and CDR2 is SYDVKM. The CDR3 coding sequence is TGTGCCAGCAGTGCCCACAGGTTCACTGAAGCTTTCTTT. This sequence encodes CASSAHRFTEAFF. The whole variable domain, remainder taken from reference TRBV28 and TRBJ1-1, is DVKVTQSSRYLVKRTGEKVFLECVQDMDHENMFWYRQDPGLGLRLIYFSYDVKMKEKGDIPEGYSVSREKKERFSLILESASTNQTSMYLCASSAHRFTEAFFGQGTRLTVV.

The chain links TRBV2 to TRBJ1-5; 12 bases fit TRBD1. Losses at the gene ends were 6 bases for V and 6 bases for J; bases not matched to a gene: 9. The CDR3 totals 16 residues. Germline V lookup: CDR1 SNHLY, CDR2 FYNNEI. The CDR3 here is CASRNPGTGGFQPQHF. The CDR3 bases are TGTGCCAGCAGGAACCCCGGGACAGGGGGCTTTCAGCCCCAGCATTTT. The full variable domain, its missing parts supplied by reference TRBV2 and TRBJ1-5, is EPEVTQTPSHQVTQMGQEVILRCVPISNHLYFYWYRQILGQKVEFLVSFYNNEISEKSEIFDDQFSVERPDGSNFTLKIRSTKLEDSAMYFCASRNPGTGGFQPQHFGDGTRLSIL.

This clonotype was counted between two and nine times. The CDR3 protein is CSAYREQELTDTQYF. DNA for the CDR3: TGCAGTGCTTACCGGGAACAAGAGCTCACAGATACGCAGTATTTT. This sequence joins TRBV20-1 and TRBJ2-3; D is possibly TRBD2 (5 bases). CDR3 length: 15 amino acids. CDR1 and CDR2 (germline): DFQATT, SNEGSKA (reference sequence). Between the trimmed V and J ends, which lost 5 bases and 2 bases, there was a span of 17 bases.

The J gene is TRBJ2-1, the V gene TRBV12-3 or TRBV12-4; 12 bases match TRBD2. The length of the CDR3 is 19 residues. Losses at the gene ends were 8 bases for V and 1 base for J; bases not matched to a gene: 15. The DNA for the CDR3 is TGTGCCAGCGGTTCGTCTAGCGGGGGGGGACGCATGTCCTACAATGAGCAGTTCTTC. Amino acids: CASGSSSGGGRMSYNEQFF.